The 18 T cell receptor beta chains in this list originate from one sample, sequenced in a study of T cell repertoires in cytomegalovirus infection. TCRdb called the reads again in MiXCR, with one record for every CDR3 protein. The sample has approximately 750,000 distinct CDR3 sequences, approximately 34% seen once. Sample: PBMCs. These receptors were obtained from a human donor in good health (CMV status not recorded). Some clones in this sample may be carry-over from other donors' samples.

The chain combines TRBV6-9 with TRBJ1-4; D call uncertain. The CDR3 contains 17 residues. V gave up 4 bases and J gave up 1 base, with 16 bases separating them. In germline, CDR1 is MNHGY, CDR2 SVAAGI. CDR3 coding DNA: TGTGCCAGCAGTTCACGGGAGAAGGGCCTAACTAATGAAAAACTGTTTTTT. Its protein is CASSSREKGLTNEKLFF.

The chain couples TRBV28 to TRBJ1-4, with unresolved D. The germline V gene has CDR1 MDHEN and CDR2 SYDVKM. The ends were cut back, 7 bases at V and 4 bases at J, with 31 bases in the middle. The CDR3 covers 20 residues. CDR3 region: CASNRPSTGRLLNVNEKLFF. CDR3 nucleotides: TGTGCCAGCAACAGACCTAGTACCGGCCGTCTTCTGAACGTTAATGAAAAACTGTTTTTT.

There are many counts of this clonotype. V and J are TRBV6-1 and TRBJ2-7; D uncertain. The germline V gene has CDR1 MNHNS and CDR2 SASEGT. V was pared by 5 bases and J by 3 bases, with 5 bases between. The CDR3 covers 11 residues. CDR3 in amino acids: CASSRGYEQYF. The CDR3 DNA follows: TGTGCCAGCAGTCGAGGCTACGAGCAGTACTTC.

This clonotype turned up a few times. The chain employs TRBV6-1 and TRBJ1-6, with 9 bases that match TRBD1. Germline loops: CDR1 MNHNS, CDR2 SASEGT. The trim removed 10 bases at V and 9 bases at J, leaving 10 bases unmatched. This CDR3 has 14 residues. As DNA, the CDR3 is TGTGCCACCCTGGGACAGGGACACGGTTCACCCCTCCACTTT. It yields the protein CATLGQGHGSPLHF.

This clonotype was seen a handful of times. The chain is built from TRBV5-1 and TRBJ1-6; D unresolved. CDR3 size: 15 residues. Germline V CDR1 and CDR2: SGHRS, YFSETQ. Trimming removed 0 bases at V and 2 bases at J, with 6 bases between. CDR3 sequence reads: CASSLEQTYNSPLHF. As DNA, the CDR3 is TGCGCCAGCAGCTTGGAGCAGACCTATAATTCACCCCTCCACTTT. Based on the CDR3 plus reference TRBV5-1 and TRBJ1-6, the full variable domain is KAGVTQTPRYLIKTRGQQVTLSCSPISGHRSVSWYQQTPGQGLQFLFEYFSETQRNKGNFPGRFSGRQFSNSRSEMNVSTLELGDSALYLCASSLEQTYNSPLHFGNGTRLTVT.

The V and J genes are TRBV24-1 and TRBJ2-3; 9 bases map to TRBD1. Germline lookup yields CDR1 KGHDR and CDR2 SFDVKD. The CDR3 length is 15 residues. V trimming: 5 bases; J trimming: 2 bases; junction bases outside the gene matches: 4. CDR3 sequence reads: CATSVGTGTTDTQYF. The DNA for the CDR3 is TGTGCCACCAGTGTTGGGACAGGGACCACAGATACGCAGTATTTT.

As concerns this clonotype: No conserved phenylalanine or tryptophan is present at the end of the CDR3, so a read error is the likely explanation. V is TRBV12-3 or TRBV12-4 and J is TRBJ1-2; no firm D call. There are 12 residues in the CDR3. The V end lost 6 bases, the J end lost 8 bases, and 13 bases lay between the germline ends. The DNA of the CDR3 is TGTGCCAGCAGCCCCGGGCCAAGGGGCTACACCTTA. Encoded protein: CASSPGPRGYTL.

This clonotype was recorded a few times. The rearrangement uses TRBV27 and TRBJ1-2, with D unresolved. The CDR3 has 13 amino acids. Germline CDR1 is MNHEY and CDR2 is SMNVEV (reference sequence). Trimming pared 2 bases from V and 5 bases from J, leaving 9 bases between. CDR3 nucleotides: TGTGCCAGCAGTTTAGGGGTCGGATATGGCTACACCTTC. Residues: CASSLGVGYGYTF.

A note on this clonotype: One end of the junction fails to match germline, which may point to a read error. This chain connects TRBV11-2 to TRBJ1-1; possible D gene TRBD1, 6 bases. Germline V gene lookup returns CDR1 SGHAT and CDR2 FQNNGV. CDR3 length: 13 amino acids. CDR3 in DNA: TGTTCCAGCAGCCTCCAGGGGAGCACTGAAGCTTTCTTT. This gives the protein CSSSLQGSTEAFF.

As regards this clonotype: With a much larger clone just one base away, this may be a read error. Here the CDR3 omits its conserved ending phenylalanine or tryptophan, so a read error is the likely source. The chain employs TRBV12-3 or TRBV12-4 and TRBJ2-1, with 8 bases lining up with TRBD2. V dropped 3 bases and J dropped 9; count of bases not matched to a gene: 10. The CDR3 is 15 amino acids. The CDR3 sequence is CASSFVTSANPEQFL. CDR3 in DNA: TGTGCCAGCAGTTTTGTGACTAGCGCCAACCCTGAGCAGTTCTTA.

CDR3 DNA sequence: TGTGCCAGCAGCATAGGATTACAGGGAGGGGATACTGAAGCTTTCTTT. Protein product: CASSIGLQGGDTEAFF. The rearrangement links TRBV7-6 to TRBJ1-1, with a weak D call TRBD1 (6 bases). V was shortened by 5 bases and J by 5 bases, with 21 bases between the two germline ends. Germline CDR1 is SGHVS and CDR2 is FNYEAQ. The CDR3 runs 16 residues.

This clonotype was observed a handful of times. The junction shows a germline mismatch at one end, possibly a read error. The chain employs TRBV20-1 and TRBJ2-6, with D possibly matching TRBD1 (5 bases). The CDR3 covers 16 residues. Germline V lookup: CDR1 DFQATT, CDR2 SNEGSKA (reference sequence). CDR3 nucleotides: TGCAGTGCTCCCCATCGTCGATCGTCTGGGGCCAACGTCCTTACTTTC. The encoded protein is CSAPHRRSSGANVLTF.

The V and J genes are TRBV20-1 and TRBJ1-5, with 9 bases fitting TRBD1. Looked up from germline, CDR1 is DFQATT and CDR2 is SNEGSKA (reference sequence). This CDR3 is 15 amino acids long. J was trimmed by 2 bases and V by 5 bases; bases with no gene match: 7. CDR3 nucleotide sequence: TGCAGTGCTCCCGACAGGGGGAAAGGCAATCAGCCCCAGCATTTT. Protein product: CSAPDRGKGNQPQHF.

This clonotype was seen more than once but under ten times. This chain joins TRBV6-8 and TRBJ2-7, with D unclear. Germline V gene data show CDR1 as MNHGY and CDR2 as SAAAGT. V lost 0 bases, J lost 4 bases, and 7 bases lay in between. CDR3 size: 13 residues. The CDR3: CASSYSISYEQYF. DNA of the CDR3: TGTGCCAGCAGTTACTCGATCTCATACGAGCAGTACTTC.

In DNA, the CDR3 is TGTGCCAGCTCTCCCAAGGGACTAGCGGGAGGGCGGCGCTCCTACGAGCAGTACTTC. Its protein product is CASSPKGLAGGRRSYEQYF. This chain connects TRBV18 to TRBJ2-7; TRBD2 agrees at 16 bases. V lost 6 bases and J lost 0; bases outside the gene matches: 11. The germline V gene has CDR1 KGHSH and CDR2 LQKENI. The CDR3 length is 19 residues.

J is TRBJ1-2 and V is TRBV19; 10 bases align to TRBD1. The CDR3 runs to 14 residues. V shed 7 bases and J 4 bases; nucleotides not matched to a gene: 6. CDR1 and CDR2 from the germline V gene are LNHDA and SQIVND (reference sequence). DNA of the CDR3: TGTGCCAGTACCCGGACAGGGGGGATCTATGGCTACACCTTC. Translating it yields CASTRTGGIYGYTF.

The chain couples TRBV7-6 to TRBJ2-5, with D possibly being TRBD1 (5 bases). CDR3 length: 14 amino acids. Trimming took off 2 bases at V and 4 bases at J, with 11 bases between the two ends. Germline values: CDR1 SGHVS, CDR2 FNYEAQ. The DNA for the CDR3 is TGTGCCAGCAGCTTAAATCAGGGTGGAGAGACCCAGTACTTC. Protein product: CASSLNQGGETQYF. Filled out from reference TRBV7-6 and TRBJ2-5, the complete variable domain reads GAGVSQSPRYKVTKRGQDVALRCDPISGHVSLYWYRQALGQGPEFLTYFNYEAQQDKSGLPNDRFSAERPEGSISTLTIQRTEQRDSAMYRCASSLNQGGETQYFGPGTRLLVL.

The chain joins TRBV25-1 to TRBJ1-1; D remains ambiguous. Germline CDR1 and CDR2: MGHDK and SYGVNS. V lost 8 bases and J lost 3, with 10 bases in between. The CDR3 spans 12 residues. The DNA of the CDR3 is TGTGCCAGCTCCCACCTGTACACTGAAGCTTTCTTT. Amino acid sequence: CASSHLYTEAFF.